This TCR beta chain was captured in a study of blood T cell repertoires in COVID-19. Method: immunoSEQ multiplex PCR; TCRdb's copy keeps in-frame clones and lacks some. This table has 200,000 to 250,000 clones, 75% to 85% appearing once. CDR3 length: 14 amino acids. The germline V and J ends were trimmed by 0 bases and 7 bases, with 7 bases remaining between them. The germline V gene has CDR1 LNHNV and CDR2 YYDKDF (reference sequence). Input material: peripheral blood. The source of this sequence is a woman older than 75 with COVID-19, enrolled during active disease. The gene calls are TRBV15 and TRBJ1-6, with D perhaps matching TRBD1 (5 bases). CDR3 residues: CATSRDQGNSPLHF. For the CDR3, the DNA is TGTGCCACCAGCAGAGACCAGGGAAATTCACCCCTCCACTTT.